These 14 T cell receptor beta chains came from one sample sequenced in a study of shared clonotypes between healthy human individuals. This table comes from immunoSEQ multiplex PCR, and its TCRdb copy is limited to in-frame clones, with some not included. The data hold about 2.1 million clones, with approximately 94% observed a single time. The naive CD8 fraction comprised CD45RO-negative cells positively selected for CCR7 and excluded terminally differentiated effector memory CD45RA+ cells. The source material was naive CD8+ T cells from PBMCs. These receptors originate from a man between 18 and 29 years old in good health. Some clones in this sample may be carry-over from other donors' samples.

CDR3 DNA sequence: TGTGCCACCGGGACAGGGACCAGGGACACCGGGGAGCTGTTTTTT. Translating it yields CATGTGTRDTGELFF. The chain carries TRBV7-9 and TRBJ2-2; 9 nucleotides agree with TRBD1. This CDR3 spans 15 amino acids. Germline V CDR1 and CDR2: SEHNR, FQNEAQ (reference sequence). The V and J ends lost 10 bases and 3 bases, in that order; junction bases with no gene match: 9.

The chain employs TRBV7-8 and TRBJ2-5; D remains ambiguous. V gave up 5 bases and J gave up 4 bases, with 11 bases separating them. CDR3 length: 13 amino acids. Looked up from germline, CDR1 is SGHVS and CDR2 is FQNEAQ. The CDR3 spells CASSRSAGETQYF. In DNA, the CDR3 is TGTGCCAGCAGCCGTTCCGCAGGAGAGACCCAGTACTTC.

The J gene is TRBJ2-7, the V gene TRBV9; 7 bases align to TRBD2. The germline V gene has CDR1 SGDLS and CDR2 YYNGEE. Losses at the gene ends were 7 bases for V and 5 bases for J; bases not matched to a gene: 3. The CDR3 is 11 residues long. The CDR3 region has the DNA TGTGCCAGCGGGAGGGAGGACGAGCAGTACTTC. This translates into CASGREDEQYF.

V gene TRBV14 combines with J gene TRBJ1-2; D is unresolved. Germline CDR1 reads SGHDN; CDR2 reads FVKESK. Between the trimmed V and J ends, which lost 3 bases and 8 bases, there was a span of 16 bases. The CDR3 totals 14 residues. CDR3 residues: CASSQRAVYEGYTF. CDR3 nucleotide sequence: TGTGCCAGCAGCCAGCGCGCGGTTTATGAAGGCTACACCTTC.

The gene calls are TRBV5-6 and TRBJ1-1; 7 bases align to TRBD1. The J segment lost 5 bases and the V segment lost 2 bases, leaving 12 bases of the junction unmatched. Germline V lookup: CDR1 SGHDT, CDR2 YYEEEE. The CDR3 has 16 residues. The CDR3 region is CASSLLGQVWGTEAFF. CDR3 coding DNA: TGTGCCAGCAGCTTATTAGGACAGGTCTGGGGGACTGAAGCTTTCTTT.

J is TRBJ2-7 and V is TRBV6-5; D tentatively fits TRBD1 or TRBD2 (5 bases each). Germline CDR1 MNHEY, CDR2 SVGAGI. The CDR3 has 14 amino acids. Trimming pared 4 bases from V and 4 bases from J, leaving 14 bases between. DNA for the CDR3: TGTGCCAGCAGTTCCCGGGACGGTGGGTACGAGCAGTACTTC. It encodes CASSSRDGGYEQYF.

The V call is TRBV13, the J call TRBJ2-3; TRBD2 aligns across 10 bases. Trimming at V came to 6 bases and at J to 8 bases, leaving 5 bases not matched to a gene. In germline, CDR1 is PRHDT, CDR2 FYEKMQ (reference sequence). This CDR3 contains 13 residues. The CDR3 nucleotides read TGTGCCAGCAGTTCTAGCGGGAGTGGTACGCAGTATTTT. It translates to CASSSSGSGTQYF.

The chain links TRBV28 to TRBJ2-3; TRBD2 matches 12 bases. V dropped 6 bases and J dropped 2; count of bases not matched to a gene: 12. The V gene's germline CDR1 is MDHEN and CDR2 SYDVKM. The CDR3 contains 18 residues. The CDR3 region has the DNA TGTGCCAGCAGGGGGGGGACTAGCGGGCTTACTCTCACAGATACGCAGTATTTT. This gives the protein CASRGGTSGLTLTDTQYF.

This sequence joins TRBV19 and TRBJ2-7; 7 bases are a match to TRBD1. The V gene's germline CDR1 is LNHDA and CDR2 SQIVND (reference sequence). The CDR3 spans 12 residues. Trimming cost V 9 bases and J 3 bases; bases outside gene matches: 5. CDR3 residues: CARDRIIYEQYF. CDR3 DNA: TGTGCCAGGGACAGGATAATCTACGAGCAGTACTTC.

V and J are TRBV4-3 and TRBJ1-2; TRBD1 might be the D (5 bases). The CDR3 runs to 15 residues. V lost 2 bases to trimming and J lost 4 bases, with 14 bases between them. Germline values: CDR1 LGHNA, CDR2 YSLEER. The CDR3 coding sequence is TGCGCCAGCAGCCAATCCGGGACGGCCGGCTATGGCTACACCTTC. Residues: CASSQSGTAGYGYTF.

The gene calls are TRBV10-1 and TRBJ2-5, with D maybe TRBD1 (6 bases). There are 15 residues in the CDR3. The germline V gene encodes CDR1 WNHNN and CDR2 SYGVQD (reference sequence). V lost 6 bases and J lost 0, with 14 bases in between. Here the CDR3 reads CASRRSDRDQETQYF. The CDR3 DNA follows: TGCGCCAGCAGGAGATCGGACAGAGACCAAGAGACCCAGTACTTC.

The V gene is TRBV14, the J gene TRBJ2-7; 10 nucleotides agree with TRBD2. The CDR3 runs 16 residues. Germline V gene data show CDR1 as SGHDN and CDR2 as FVKESK. The J segment lost 4 bases and the V segment lost 4 bases, leaving 10 bases of the junction unmatched. In DNA, the CDR3 is TGTGCCAGCAGCCCCCGGACTAGCGGCAACCCTTACGAGCAGTACTTC. Its translation: CASSPRTSGNPYEQYF.

The chain employs TRBV7-6 and TRBJ1-4; no definite D call. This CDR3 is built from 18 residues. The germline CDR1 and CDR2 sequences are SGHVS and FNYEAQ. Trimming left V 4 bases short and J 4 bases short, with 22 bases between. The CDR3 sequence is CASSSGGRWITDNEKLFF. The CDR3 bases are TGTGCCAGCAGCTCAGGAGGGCGGTGGATTACGGATAATGAAAAACTGTTTTTT.

This chain uses TRBV29-1 with TRBJ1-1; 8 bases are shared with TRBD1. The CDR3 spans 12 residues. V dropped 7 bases and J dropped 5; count of bases not matched to a gene: 6. The V gene's germline CDR1 is SQVTM and CDR2 ANQGSEA. In nucleotides, the CDR3 is TGCAGCGCCGGACAGGGTAGGACTGAAGCTTTCTTT. This gives the protein CSAGQGRTEAFF.